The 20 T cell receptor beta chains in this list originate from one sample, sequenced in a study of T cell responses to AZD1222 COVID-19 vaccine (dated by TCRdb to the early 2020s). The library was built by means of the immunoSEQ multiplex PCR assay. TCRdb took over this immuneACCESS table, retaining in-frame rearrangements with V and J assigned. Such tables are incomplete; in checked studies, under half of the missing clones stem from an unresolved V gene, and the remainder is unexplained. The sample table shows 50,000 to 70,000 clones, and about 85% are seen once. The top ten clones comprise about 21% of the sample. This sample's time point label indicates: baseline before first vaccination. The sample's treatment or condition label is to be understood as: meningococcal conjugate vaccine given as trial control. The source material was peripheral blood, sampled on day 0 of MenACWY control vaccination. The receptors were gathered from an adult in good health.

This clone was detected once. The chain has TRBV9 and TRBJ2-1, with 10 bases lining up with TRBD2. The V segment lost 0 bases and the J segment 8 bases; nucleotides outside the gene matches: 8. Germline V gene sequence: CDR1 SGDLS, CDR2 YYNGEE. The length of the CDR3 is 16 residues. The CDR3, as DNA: TGTGCCAGCAGCGTAGAGGCTAGCGGGAGTTGGGATGAGCAGTTCTTC. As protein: CASSVEASGSWDEQFF.

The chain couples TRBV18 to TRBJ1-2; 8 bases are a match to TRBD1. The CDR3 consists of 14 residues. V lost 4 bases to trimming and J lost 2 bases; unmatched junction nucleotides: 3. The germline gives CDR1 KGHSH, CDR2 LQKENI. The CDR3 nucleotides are TGTGCCAGCTCACGGACAGGGTTAAACTATGGCTACACCTTC. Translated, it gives CASSRTGLNYGYTF.

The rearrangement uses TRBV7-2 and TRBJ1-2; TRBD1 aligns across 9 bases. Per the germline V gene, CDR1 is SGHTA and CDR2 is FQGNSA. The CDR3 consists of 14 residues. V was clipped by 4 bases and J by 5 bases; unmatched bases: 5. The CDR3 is CASSSTGGRYGYTF. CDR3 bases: TGTGCCAGCAGCTCTACAGGGGGCCGGTATGGCTACACCTTC.

This CDR3 is CSVRERRGTDTQYF. CDR3 nucleotides: TGCAGCGTTCGAGAAAGGCGGGGAACAGATACGCAGTATTTT. The chain carries TRBV29-1 and TRBJ2-3; D perhaps matches TRBD2 (6 bases). Germline-derived CDR1 and CDR2 are SQVTM and ANQGSEA. The CDR3 covers 14 residues. V gave up 5 bases and J gave up 3 bases, with 15 bases separating them.

CDR3 loop: CASSQAGGLRGRHLTYEQYF. The CDR3 region has the DNA TGTGCCAGCAGCCAAGCAGGAGGACTCAGGGGGCGTCATCTAACCTACGAGCAGTACTTC. The chain joins TRBV3-1 (or the pseudogene TRBV3-2) to TRBJ2-7; 8 bases map to TRBD1. CDR1 LGHDT and CDR2 YNNKEL come from the germline V gene (reference sequence). There are 20 residues in the CDR3. V gave up 1 base and J gave up 2 bases; unmatched junction bases: 19.

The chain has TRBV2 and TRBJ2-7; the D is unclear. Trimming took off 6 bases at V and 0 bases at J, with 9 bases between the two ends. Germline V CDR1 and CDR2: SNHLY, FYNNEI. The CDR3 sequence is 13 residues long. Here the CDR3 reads CASRESISYEQYF. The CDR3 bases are TGTGCCAGCAGGGAGAGCATCTCCTACGAGCAGTACTTC.

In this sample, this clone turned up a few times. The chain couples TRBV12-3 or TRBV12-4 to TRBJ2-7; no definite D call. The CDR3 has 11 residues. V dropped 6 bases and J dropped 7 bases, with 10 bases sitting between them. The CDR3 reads CASRVGMEQYF. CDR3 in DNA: TGTGCCAGCAGGGTGGGTATGGAGCAGTACTTC.

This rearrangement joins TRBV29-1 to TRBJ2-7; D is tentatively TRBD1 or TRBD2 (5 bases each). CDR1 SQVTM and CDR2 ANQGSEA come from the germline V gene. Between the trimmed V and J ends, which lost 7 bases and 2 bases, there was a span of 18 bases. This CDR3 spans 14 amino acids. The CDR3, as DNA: TGCAGCGCCCTGGGGGTGGGGGTGGCCTACGAGCAGTACTTC. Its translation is CSALGVGVAYEQYF.

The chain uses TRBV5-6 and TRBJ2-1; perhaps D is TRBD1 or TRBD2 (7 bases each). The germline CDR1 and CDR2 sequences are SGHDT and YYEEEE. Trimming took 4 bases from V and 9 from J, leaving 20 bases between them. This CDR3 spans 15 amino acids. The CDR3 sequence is CASSRRGRARVEQFF. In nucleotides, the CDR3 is TGTGCCAGCAGCCGCAGGGGGAGGGCGCGGGTTGAGCAGTTCTTC.

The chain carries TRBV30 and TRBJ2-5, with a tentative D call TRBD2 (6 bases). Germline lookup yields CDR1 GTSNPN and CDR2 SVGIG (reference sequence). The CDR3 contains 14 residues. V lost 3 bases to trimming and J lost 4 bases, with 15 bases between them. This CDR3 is CAWRVGGSRETQYF. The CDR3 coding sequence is TGTGCCTGGAGGGTGGGAGGTTCAAGAGAGACCCAGTACTTC.

CDR3 sequence (DNA): TGTGCCAGCTCACCCCAGGGCAACAATCAGCCCCAGCATTTT. Translation: CASSPQGNNQPQHF. The V gene is TRBV18, the J gene TRBJ1-5; a possible D gene is TRBD1 (5 bases). Germline V gene lookup returns CDR1 KGHSH and CDR2 LQKENI. The CDR3 extends over 14 amino acids. V lost 3 bases, J lost 3 bases, and 9 bases lay in between.

The CDR3 loop reads CATLPTERRMDTEAFF. The DNA of the CDR3 is TGTGCTACCCTGCCTACTGAAAGGAGGATGGACACTGAAGCTTTCTTT. J is TRBJ1-1 and V is TRBV28; D is uncertain. The CDR3 runs to 16 residues. Germline lookup yields CDR1 MDHEN and CDR2 SYDVKM.

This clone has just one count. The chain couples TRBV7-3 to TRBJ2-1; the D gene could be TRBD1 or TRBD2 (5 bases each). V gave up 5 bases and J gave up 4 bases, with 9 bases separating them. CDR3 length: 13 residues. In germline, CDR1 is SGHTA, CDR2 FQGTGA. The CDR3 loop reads CASSEGQYNEQFF. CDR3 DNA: TGTGCCAGCAGCGAGGGGCAGTACAATGAGCAGTTCTTC.

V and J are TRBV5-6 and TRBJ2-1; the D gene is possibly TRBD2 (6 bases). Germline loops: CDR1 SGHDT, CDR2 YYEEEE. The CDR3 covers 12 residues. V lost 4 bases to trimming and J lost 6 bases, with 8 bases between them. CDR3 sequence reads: CASSGGVNEQFF. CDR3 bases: TGTGCCAGCAGCGGAGGGGTCAATGAGCAGTTCTTC.

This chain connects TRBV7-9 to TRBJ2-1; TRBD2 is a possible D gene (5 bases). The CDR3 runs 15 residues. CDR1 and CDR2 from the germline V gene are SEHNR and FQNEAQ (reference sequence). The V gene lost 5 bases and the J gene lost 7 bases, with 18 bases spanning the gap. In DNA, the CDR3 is TGTGCCAGCAGCGGAACCGGATATACGGGGAATGAGCAGTTCTTC. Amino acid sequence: CASSGTGYTGNEQFF.

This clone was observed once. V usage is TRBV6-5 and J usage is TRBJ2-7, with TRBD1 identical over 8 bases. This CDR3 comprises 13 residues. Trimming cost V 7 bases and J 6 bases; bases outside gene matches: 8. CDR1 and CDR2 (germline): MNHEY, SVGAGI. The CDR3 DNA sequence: TGTGCCAGCATAAAACAGGGGGACGGCGAGCAGTACTTC. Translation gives CASIKQGDGEQYF.

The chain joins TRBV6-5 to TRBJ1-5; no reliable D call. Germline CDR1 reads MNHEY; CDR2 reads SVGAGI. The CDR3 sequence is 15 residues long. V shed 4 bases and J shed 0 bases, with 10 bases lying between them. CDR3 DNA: TGTGCCAGCAGTTCCCAGCGGTATAGCAATCAGCCCCAGCATTTT. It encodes CASSSQRYSNQPQHF.

The CDR3 reads CASSLLGGSRVEKLFF. The CDR3 nucleotides are TGTGCCAGCAGCTTGCTTGGGGGTAGCCGCGTTGAAAAACTGTTTTTT. This chain joins TRBV5-4 and TRBJ1-4, with D possibly TRBD1 on 5 matching bases. The CDR3 totals 16 residues. Trimming stripped 1 base from V and 7 bases from J, with 17 bases between. Looked up from germline, CDR1 is SGHNT and CDR2 is YYREEE (reference sequence).

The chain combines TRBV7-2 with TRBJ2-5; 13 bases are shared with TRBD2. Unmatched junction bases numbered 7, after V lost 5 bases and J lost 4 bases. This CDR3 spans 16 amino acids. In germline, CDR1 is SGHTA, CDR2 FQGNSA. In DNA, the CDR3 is TGTGCCAGCAGCCGCCAACTAGCGGGAGGGACAGAGACCCAGTACTTC. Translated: CASSRQLAGGTETQYF.

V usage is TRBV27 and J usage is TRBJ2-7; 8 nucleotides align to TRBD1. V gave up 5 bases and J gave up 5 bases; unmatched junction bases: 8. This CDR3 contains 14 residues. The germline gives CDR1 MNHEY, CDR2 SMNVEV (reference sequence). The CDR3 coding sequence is TGTGCCAGCAGTATCGACGGGGACAGGCACGAGCAGTACTTC. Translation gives CASSIDGDRHEQYF.